The sequence of this TCR beta chain was determined in a study of blood T cell repertoires in COVID-19. Study-wide context: The United States, Italy and Spain were the sources of the acute and convalescent COVID-19 samples. From T cells, B-cell-depleted T cells, or PBMCs came the material, which was cDNA or gDNA.

The V and J ends lost 3 bases and 4 bases, in that order; junction bases with no gene match: 10. CDR3 length: 16 residues. CDR1 and CDR2 from the germline V gene are LNHDA and SQIVND (reference sequence). Per the authors' pipeline: By means of reference gene primer amplification, nucleated cell counts were estimated. Generated by immunoSEQ multiplex PCR, the TCRdb table keeps only in-frame clones and is missing some. V, J and clone size reflect that table, while D and trimming were determined from the DNA. The sample consists of about 150,000 clones, around 91% of them appearing once. The clonotype comes from a middle-aged woman with acute or convalescent COVID-19. V gene TRBV19 combines with J gene TRBJ1-2; 8 nucleotides align to TRBD1. The specimen sequenced was peripheral blood. CDR3 amino acids: CASSIPTGALIYGYTF. CDR3 DNA sequence: TGTGCCAGTAGTATCCCGACAGGGGCTCTAATCTATGGCTACACCTTC. The whole variable domain, filled in from reference TRBV19 and TRBJ1-2, reads DGGITQSPKYLFRKEGQNVTLSCEQNLNHDAMYWYRQDPGQGLRLIYYSQIVNDFQKGDIAEGYSVSREKKESFPLTVTSAQKNPTAFYLCASSIPTGALIYGYTFGSGTRLTVV.